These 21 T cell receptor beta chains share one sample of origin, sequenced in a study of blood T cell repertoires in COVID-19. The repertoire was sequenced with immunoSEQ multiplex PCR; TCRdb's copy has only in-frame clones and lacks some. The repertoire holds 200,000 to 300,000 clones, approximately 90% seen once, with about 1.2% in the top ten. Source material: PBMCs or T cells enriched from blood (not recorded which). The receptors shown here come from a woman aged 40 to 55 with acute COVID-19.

This CDR3 is CASSDTGSTQPQHF. For the CDR3, the DNA is TGTGCCAGTAGTGATACAGGGTCCACTCAGCCCCAGCATTTT. The chain combines TRBV19 with TRBJ1-5; weak D call: TRBD1 (6 bases). V was cut by 5 bases and J by 6 bases, with 14 bases left in between. CDR3 length: 14 residues. Per the germline V gene, CDR1 is LNHDA and CDR2 is SQIVND (reference sequence).

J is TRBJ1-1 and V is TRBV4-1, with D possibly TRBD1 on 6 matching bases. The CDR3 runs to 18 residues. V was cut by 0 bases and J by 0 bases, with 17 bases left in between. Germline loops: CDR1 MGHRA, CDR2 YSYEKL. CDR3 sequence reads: CASSQETGKTGMNTEAFF. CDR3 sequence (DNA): TGCGCCAGCAGCCAAGAAACGGGTAAGACAGGTATGAACACTGAAGCTTTCTTT.

CDR3 in amino acids: CASSPQGMSSGNTIYF. DNA for the CDR3: TGTGCCAGCTCACCACAGGGGATGAGCTCTGGAAACACCATATATTTT. This chain links TRBV18 with TRBJ1-3, with D possibly being TRBD1 (5 bases). The germline V and J ends were trimmed by 1 base and 0 bases, with 10 bases remaining between them. The CDR3 consists of 16 residues. Germline V gene lookup returns CDR1 KGHSH and CDR2 LQKENI.

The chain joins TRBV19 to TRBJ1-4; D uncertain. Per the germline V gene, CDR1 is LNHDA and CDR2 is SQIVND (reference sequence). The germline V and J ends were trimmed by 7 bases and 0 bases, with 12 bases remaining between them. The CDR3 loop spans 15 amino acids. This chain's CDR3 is CASTDGSATNEKLFF. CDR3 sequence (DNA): TGTGCCAGTACCGACGGTAGCGCAACTAATGAAAAACTGTTTTTT.

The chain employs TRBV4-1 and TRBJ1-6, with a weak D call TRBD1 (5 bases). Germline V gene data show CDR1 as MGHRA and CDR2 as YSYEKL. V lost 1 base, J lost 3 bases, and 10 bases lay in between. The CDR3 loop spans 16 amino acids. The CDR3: CASSQGGGNYNSPLHF. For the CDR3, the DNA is TGCGCCAGCAGCCAAGGCGGGGGGAACTATAATTCACCCCTCCACTTT.

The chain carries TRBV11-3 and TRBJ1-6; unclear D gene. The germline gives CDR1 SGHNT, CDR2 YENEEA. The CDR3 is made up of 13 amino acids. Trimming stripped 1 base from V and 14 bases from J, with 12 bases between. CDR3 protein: CASSLVREFSLHF. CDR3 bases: TGTGCCAGCAGCTTAGTCCGGGAGTTTTCCCTCCACTTT.

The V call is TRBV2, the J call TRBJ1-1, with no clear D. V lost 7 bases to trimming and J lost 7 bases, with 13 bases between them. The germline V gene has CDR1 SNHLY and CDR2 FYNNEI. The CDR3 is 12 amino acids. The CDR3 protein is CASITHSLEAFF. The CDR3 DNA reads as TGTGCCAGCATCACCCACAGCCTTGAAGCTTTCTTT.

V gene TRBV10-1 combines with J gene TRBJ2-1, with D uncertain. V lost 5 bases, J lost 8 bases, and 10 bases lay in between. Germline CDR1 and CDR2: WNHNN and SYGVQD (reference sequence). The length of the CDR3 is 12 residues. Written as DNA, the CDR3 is TGCGCCAGCAGTCCTAGAGGCGATGAGCAGTTCTTC. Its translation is CASSPRGDEQFF.

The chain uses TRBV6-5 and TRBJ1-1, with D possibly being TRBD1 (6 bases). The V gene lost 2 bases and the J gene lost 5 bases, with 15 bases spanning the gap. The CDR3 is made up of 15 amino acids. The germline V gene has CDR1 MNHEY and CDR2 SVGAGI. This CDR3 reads CASSYLEQGQTEAFF. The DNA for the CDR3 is TGTGCCAGCAGTTACCTCGAGCAGGGGCAAACTGAAGCTTTCTTT.

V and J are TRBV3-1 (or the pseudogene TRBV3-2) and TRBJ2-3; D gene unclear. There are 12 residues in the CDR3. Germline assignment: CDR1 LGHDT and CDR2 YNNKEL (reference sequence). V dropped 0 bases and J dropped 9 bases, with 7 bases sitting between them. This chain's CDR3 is CASSQDRGTQYF. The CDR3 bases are TGTGCCAGCAGCCAAGATCGCGGAACGCAGTATTTT.

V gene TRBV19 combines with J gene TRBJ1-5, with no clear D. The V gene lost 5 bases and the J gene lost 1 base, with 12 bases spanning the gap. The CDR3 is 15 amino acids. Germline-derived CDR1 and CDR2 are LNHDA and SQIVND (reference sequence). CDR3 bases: TGTGCCAGTAGTTCTCGAGGTGCGAGCAATCAGCCCCAGCATTTT. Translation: CASSSRGASNQPQHF.

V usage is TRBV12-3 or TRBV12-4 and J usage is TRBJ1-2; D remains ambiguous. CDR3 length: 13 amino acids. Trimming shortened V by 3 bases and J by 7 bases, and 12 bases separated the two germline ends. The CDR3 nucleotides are TGTGCCAGCAGTTTCAGCGGGAGGAGTGGCTACACCTTC. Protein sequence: CASSFSGRSGYTF.

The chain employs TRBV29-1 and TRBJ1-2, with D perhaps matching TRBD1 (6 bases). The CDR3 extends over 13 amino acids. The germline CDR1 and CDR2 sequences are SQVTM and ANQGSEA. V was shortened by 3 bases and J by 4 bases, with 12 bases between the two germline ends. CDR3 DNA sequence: TGCAGCGTTGAGCCGGGACAAGGCTATGGCTACACCTTC. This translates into CSVEPGQGYGYTF. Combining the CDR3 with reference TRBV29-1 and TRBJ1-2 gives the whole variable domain SAVISQKPSRDICQRGTSLTIQCQVDSQVTMMFWYRQQPGQSLTLIATANQGSEATYESGFVIDKFPISRPNLTFSTLTVSNMSPEDSSIYLCSVEPGQGYGYTFGSGTRLTVV.

The CDR3 is CASSSGQVGEKLFF. DNA of the CDR3: TGTGCCAGCAGCTCGGGACAGGTTGGAGAAAAACTGTTTTTT. The chain couples TRBV7-8 to TRBJ1-4; TRBD1 agrees at 8 bases. With 4 bases clipped from V and 8 bases from J, the junction kept 6 bases outside the gene matches. This CDR3 is built from 14 residues. Germline V gene lookup returns CDR1 SGHVS and CDR2 FQNEAQ.

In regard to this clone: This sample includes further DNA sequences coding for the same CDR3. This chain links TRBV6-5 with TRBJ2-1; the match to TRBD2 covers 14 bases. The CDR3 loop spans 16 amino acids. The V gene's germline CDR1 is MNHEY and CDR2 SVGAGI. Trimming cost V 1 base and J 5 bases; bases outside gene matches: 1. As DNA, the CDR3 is TGTGCCAGCAGTTACTGGACTAGCGGGAGGAACAATGAGCAGTTCTTC. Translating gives CASSYWTSGRNNEQFF.

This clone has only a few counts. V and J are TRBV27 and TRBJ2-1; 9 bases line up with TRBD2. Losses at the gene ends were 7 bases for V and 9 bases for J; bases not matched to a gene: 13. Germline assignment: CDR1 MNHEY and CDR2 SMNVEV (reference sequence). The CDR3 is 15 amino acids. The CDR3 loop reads CASTIRREGLTEQFF. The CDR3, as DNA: TGTGCCAGCACCATACGGCGGGAGGGCTTGACTGAGCAGTTCTTC.

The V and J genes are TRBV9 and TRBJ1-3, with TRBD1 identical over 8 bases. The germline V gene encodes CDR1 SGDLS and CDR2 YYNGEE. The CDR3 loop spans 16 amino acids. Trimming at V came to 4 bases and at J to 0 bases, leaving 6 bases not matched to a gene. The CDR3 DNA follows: TGTGCCAGCAGCCTCAGGGGGCCCGACTCTGGAAACACCATATATTTT. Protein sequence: CASSLRGPDSGNTIYF. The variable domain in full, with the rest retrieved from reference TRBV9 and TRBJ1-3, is DSGVTQTPKHLITATGQRVTLRCSPRSGDLSVYWYQQSLDQGLQFLIQYYNGEERAKGNILERFSAQQFPDLHSELNLSSLELGDSALYFCASSLRGPDSGNTIYFGEGSWLTVV.

The CDR3, as DNA: TGTGCCAGCAGCTCCGGGACAGGGGTAGTGAACAATGAGCAGTTCTTC. The encoded protein is CASSSGTGVVNNEQFF. The J gene is TRBJ2-1, the V gene TRBV5-4, with 10 positions matching TRBD1. Germline V CDR1 and CDR2: SGHNT, YYREEE (reference sequence). V shed 3 bases and J 5 bases; nucleotides not matched to a gene: 8. The CDR3 is made up of 16 amino acids.

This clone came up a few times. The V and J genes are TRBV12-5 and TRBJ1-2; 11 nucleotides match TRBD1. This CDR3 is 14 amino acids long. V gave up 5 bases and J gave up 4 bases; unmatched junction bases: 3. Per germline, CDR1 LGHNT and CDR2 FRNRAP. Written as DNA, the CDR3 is TGTGCTAGTGGTCCCGGACAGGGGGCCTATGGCTACACCTTC. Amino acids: CASGPGQGAYGYTF.

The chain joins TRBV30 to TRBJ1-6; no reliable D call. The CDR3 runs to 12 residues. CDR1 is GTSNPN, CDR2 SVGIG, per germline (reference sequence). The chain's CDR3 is CAEGRVNSPLHF. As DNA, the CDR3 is TGTGCTGAAGGGAGGGTTAATTCACCCCTCCACTTT. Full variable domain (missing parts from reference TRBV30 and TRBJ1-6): SQTIHQWPATLVQPVGSPLSLECTVEGTSNPNLYWYRQAAGRGLQLLFYSVGIGQISSEVPQNLSASRPQDRQFILSSKKLLLSDSGFYLCAEGRVNSPLHFGNGTRLTVT.

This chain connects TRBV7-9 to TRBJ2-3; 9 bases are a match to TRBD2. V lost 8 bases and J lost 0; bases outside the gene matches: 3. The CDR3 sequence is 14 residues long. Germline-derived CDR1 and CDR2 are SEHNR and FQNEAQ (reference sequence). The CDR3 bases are TGTGCCAGCGCGGGGGGGTATAGCACAGATACGCAGTATTTT. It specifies CASAGGYSTDTQYF.